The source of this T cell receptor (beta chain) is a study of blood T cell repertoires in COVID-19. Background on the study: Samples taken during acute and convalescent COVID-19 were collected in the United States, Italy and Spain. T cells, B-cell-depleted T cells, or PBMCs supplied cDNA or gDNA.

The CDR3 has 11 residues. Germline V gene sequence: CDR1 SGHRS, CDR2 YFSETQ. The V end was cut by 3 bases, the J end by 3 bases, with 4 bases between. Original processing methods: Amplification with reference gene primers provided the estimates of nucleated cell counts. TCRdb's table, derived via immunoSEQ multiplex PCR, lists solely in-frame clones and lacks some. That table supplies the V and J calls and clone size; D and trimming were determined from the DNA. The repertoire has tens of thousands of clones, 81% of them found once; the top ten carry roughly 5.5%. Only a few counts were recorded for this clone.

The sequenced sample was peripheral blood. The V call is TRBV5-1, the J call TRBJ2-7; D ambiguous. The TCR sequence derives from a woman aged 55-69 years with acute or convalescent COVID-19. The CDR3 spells CASSSNYEQYF. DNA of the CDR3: TGCGCCAGCAGCTCCAACTACGAGCAGTACTTC.